This T cell receptor beta chain is from a study of blood T cell repertoires in COVID-19. As for the study in general: Some COVID-19 samples were acute and others convalescent; all came from the United States, Italy and Spain. In each case, the material was cDNA or gDNA derived from T cells, B-cell-depleted T cells, or PBMCs.

In the source study's methods: The authors estimated nucleated cell counts from reference gene primer amplification. Generated by immunoSEQ multiplex PCR, the TCRdb table keeps only in-frame clones and is missing some. V and J calls and clone size are given by that table; D and trimming were obtained from the DNA. The sample holds a few hundred thousand clones, approximately 77% seen once. The CDR3 is 15 residues long. The V end was cut by 7 bases, the J end by 7 bases, with 22 bases between. Germline assignment: CDR1 LNHDA and CDR2 SQIVND (reference sequence). The chain combines TRBV19 with TRBJ2-5; a possible D gene is TRBD2 (6 bases). The sequence was obtained from a woman under 30 with acute or convalescent COVID-19. The sample comprised peripheral blood. CDR3 sequence: CASTNAGPGLRTQYF. The CDR3 DNA is TGTGCCAGTACCAACGCGGGACCAGGGTTGCGGACCCAGTACTTC. The full variable domain, with the rest looked up from reference TRBV19 and TRBJ2-5, is DGGITQSPKYLFRKEGQNVTLSCEQNLNHDAMYWYRQDPGQGLRLIYYSQIVNDFQKGDIAEGYSVSREKKESFPLTVTSAQKNPTAFYLCASTNAGPGLRTQYFGPGTRLLVL.